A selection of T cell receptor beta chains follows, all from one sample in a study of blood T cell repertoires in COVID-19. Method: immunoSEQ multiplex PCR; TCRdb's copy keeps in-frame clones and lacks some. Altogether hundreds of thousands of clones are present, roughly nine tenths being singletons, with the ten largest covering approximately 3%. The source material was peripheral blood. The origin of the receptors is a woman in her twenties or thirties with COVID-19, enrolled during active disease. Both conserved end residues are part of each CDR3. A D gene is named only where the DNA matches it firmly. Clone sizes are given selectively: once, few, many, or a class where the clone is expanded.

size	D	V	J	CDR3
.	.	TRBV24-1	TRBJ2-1	CATSDSPAVSSYNEQFF
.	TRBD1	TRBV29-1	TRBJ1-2	CSVIRDRGSNGYTF
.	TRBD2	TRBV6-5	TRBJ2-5	CASSHWREREETQYF
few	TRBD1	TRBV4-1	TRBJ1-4	CASSQTGSRDEKLFF
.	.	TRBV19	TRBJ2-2	CASSIYGQGYRGELFF
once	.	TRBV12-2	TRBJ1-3	CASRLVNQDYSGNTIYF
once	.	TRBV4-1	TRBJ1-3	CASSQGHRGNTIYF
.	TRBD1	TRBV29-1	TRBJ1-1	CSAGDRAPNTEAFF
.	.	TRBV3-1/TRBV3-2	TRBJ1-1	CASSQSVNTEAFF
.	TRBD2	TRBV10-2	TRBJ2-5	CASSEPGLAGGPETQYF
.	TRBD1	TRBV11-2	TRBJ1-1	CASSGQGVSEAFF
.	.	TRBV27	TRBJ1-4	CASSLSSRVRTNEKLFF
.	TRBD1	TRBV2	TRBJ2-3	CASRATGVSTDTQYF
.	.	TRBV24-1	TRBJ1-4	CATSDWTVVQTNEKLFF
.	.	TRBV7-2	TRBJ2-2	CASSLGGPANTGELFF
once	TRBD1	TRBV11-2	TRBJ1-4	CASSAGGTTNEKLFF
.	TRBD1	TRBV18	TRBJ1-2	CASSPPGTGPYGYTF
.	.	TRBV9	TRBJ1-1	CASSVAGARDTEAFF
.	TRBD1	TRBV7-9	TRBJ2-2	CASSPGQGASGELFF
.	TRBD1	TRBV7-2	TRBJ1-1	CASSPNPRDRGTEAFF
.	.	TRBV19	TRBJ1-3	CASTSNSEGRSGNTIYF
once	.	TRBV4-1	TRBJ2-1	CASSQEGLRGSDEQFF
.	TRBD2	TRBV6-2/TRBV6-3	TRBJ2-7	CASSYRSLAASGDPATYEQYF